This TCR beta chain was identified during a study of T cell repertoires in cytomegalovirus infection. At the level of the study: CMV infection plus the matching HLA type was flagged by public TCR beta signatures.

Study-level points and caveats: Dominating the ex vivo response were HLA-C-restricted CMV-specific TCR beta clonotypes. People with CMV and the relevant HLA were identified by cumulative public TCR beta family frequency.

Remarks on this clonotype: The antigen is not known.

TCRdb analysed the reads with MiXCR anew, one entry per CDR3 protein. The data contain around 450,000 distinct CDR3 sequences, about a third of them seen just once; the ten biggest clones take up roughly 15%. J was trimmed by 3 bases and V by 6 bases; bases with no gene match: 15. This CDR3 comprises 17 residues. Per the germline V gene, CDR1 is SGHVS and CDR2 is FQNEAQ. This receptor was identified in a human donor in good health (CMV status not recorded). Some clones in this sample may be carry-over from other donors' samples. Sequencing used PBMCs. V gene TRBV7-8 combines with J gene TRBJ2-5, with 8 bases fitting TRBD2. The CDR3 loop reads CASSLNQAGDSKETQYF. The CDR3 bases are TGTGCCAGCAGTTTAAATCAAGCGGGGGACTCCAAAGAGACCCAGTACTTC.